These T cell receptor beta chains were read from a single sample in a study of early T cells in non-severe SARS-CoV-2 infection. TCRdb re-analysed the 5' RACE reads in MiXCR, keeping a single row per CDR3 protein. The sample records tens of thousands of distinct CDR3 sequences, 10% to 15% being singletons. Material for sequencing was whole blood. Receptor source: an adult who was a healthcare worker with PCR-confirmed SARS-CoV-2 infection or an uninfected control (not recorded which). Each CDR3 is given with its conserved first and last residue. A D gene is named only where the DNA matches it firmly. Size values are once, few and many counts, or a class for expanded clones, and some rows have none.

CASSWDPGRVQETQYF | TGCGCCAGCAGCTGGGACCCGGGACGGGTCCAAGAGACCCAGTACTTC | - | TRBV5-1 | few | TRBJ2-5
CSVDSGWGMNTEAFF | TGCAGCGTTGATTCTGGTTGGGGCATGAACACTGAAGCTTTCTTT | - | TRBV29-1 | few | TRBJ1-1
CASSLAGSGELFF | TGTGCCAGCAGCTTAGCAGGGTCCGGGGAGCTGTTTTTT | - | TRBV7-9 | few | TRBJ2-2
CASSLSPGDSGELFF | TGCGCCAGCAGCTTGTCGCCGGGGGACTCCGGGGAGCTGTTTTTT | - | TRBV5-1 | many | TRBJ2-2
CASSRAHQGEQFF | TGTGCCAGCAGCCGGGCCCACCAGGGAGAGCAGTTCTTC | - | TRBV7-2 | - | TRBJ2-1
CASRRQGTDTQYF | TGCGCCAGCAGAAGACAGGGCACAGATACGCAGTATTTT | - | TRBV5-1 | many | TRBJ2-3
CASSLAENTEAFF | TGTGCCAGCAGCTTAGCGGAGAACACTGAAGCTTTCTTT | - | TRBV7-9 | many | TRBJ1-1
CASSVGTSTSSYEQYF | TGTGCCAGCAGCGTAGGAACTAGCACCAGCTCCTACGAGCAGTACTTC | - | TRBV9 | many | TRBJ2-7
CATRSRGARSYSNQPQHF | TGTGCCACCCGAAGTAGGGGGGCGCGGTCCTATAGCAATCAGCCCCAGCATTTT | - | TRBV19 | many | TRBJ1-5
CSARDERAGGTTDTQYF | TGCAGTGCTAGAGATGAAAGGGCGGGCGGGACTACAGATACGCAGTATTTT | - | TRBV20-1 | many | TRBJ2-3
CASSEGQLNTEAFF | TGTGCCAGCAGTGAGGGACAGTTGAACACTGAAGCTTTCTTT | TRBD1 | TRBV6-6 | - | TRBJ1-1
CASSSRGGRGAKNIQYF | TGTGCCAGCAGTTCTCGTGGGGGGAGAGGAGCCAAAAACATTCAGTACTTC | - | TRBV27 | many | TRBJ2-4
CASSGGRVPDTQYF | TGTGCCAGCTCCGGCGGGAGGGTCCCGGATACGCAGTATTTT | TRBD2 | TRBV6-6 | - | TRBJ2-3
CASSQAHNRGGPNTGELFF | TGCGCCAGCAGCCAAGCTCATAATAGGGGGGGACCGAACACCGGGGAGCTGTTTTTT | - | TRBV4-1 | many | TRBJ2-2